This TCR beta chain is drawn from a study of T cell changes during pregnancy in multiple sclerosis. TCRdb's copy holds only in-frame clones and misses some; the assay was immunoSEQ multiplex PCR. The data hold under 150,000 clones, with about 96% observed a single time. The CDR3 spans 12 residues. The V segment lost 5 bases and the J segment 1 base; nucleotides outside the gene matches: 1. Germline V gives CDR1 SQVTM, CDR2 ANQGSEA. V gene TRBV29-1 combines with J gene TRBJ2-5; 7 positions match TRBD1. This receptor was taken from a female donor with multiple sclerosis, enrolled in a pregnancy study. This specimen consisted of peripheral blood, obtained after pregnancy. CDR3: CSVYRGQETQYF. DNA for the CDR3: TGCAGCGTTTACAGGGGCCAAGAGACCCAGTACTTC.